The following is a T cell receptor (beta chain) sequence with its context. Its target is unknown. This record belongs to a study of T cell responses to AZD1222 COVID-19 vaccine. Findings of the study overall: Baseline seropositivity characterized only a handful of AZD1222 recipients. The donor group comprised mostly white British people and more females; the analysis possibly underestimated clonal diversity. It was only after the peak T cell response that any repertoires were sampled.

Per germline, CDR1 LNHDA and CDR2 SQIVND (reference sequence). Unmatched junction bases numbered 13, after V lost 6 bases and J lost 5 bases. CDR3 length: 15 residues. Only in-frame clones appear in the TCRdb table, and some are missing; sequencing was by immunoSEQ multiplex PCR. Seen here are some 130,000 clones, approximately 90% observed once, and the top ten hold around 1%. This clonotype originated in an adult who received the AZD1222 COVID-19 vaccine. The rearrangement uses TRBV19 and TRBJ2-7; 7 bases line up with TRBD1. The sample was peripheral blood, taken 28 days after the second AZD1222 dose. The CDR3 loop is CASSLYSGGRHEQYF. In DNA form, the CDR3 reads TGTGCCAGTAGCCTTTACTCAGGGGGACGCCACGAGCAGTACTTC.